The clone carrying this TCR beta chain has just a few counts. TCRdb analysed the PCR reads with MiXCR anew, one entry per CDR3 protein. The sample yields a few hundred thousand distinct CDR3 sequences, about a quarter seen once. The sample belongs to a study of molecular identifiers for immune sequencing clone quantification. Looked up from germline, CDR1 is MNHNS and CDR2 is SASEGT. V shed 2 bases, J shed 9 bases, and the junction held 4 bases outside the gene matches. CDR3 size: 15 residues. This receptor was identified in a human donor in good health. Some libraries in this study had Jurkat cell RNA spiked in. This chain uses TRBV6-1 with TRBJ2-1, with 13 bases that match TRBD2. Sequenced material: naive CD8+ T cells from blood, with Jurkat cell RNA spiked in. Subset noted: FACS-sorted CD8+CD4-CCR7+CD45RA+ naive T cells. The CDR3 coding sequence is TGTGCCAGCAGTGAACTCGGACTAGCGGGAGTTGAGCAGTTCTTC. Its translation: CASSELGLAGVEQFF.